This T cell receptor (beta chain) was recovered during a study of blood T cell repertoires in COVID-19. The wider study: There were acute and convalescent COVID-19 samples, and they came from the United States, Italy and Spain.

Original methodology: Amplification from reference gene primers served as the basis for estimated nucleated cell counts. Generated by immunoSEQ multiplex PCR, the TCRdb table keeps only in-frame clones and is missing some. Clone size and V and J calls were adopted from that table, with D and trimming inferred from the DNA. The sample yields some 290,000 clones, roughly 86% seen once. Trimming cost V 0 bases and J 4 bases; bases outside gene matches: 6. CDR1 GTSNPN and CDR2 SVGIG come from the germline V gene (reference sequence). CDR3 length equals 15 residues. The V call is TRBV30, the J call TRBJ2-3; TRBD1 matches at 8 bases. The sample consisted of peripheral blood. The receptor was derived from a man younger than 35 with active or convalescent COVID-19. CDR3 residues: CAWSVRQGNADTQYF. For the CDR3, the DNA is TGTGCCTGGAGTGTACGACAGGGGAATGCAGATACGCAGTATTTT.